The clone carrying this T cell receptor beta chain was seen only a few times. As yet, its antigen is unknown. This entry is derived from a study of T cell responses to AZD1222 COVID-19 vaccine. Only in-frame clones appear in the TCRdb table, and some are missing; sequencing was by immunoSEQ multiplex PCR. This table has 110,000 or so clones, 88% appearing once. Study-wide results and caveats: Distributed over spike, vaccine-associated CD4 TCRs predominated at 160-218 and 743-854.

This CDR3 region has 17 residues. Germline loops: CDR1 PRHDT, CDR2 FYEKMQ (reference sequence). V dropped 2 bases and J dropped 7; count of bases not matched to a gene: 12. J is TRBJ1-5 and V is TRBV13; TRBD1 matches 9 bases. The receptor comes from an adult who received the AZD1222 COVID-19 vaccine. The sample consisted of peripheral blood, taken 28 days after the second AZD1222 dose. The CDR3 DNA sequence: TGTGCCAGCAGCTTACGCCTTGGGACAGGGTGGTCGCAGCCCCAGCATTTT. It translates to CASSLRLGTGWSQPQHF.